These T cell receptor beta chains were read from a single sample in a study of patients and donors after allogeneic stem cell transplantation. TCRdb processed the RT-PCR reads anew with MiXCR; each CDR3 protein has one entry. The repertoire includes hundreds of thousands of distinct CDR3 sequences, about a sixth of them detected once, and 7% to 7.5% sits in the top ten. Sequencing was carried out using blood, either unsorted or a sorted T cell fraction (not recorded which). The receptor source for this set is a human donor who was either an allogeneic HSCT recipient or a stem cell or donor lymphocyte infusion donor (not recorded which). It is not recorded whose cells these are; they may come from a transplant donor. Each CDR3 is given with its conserved first and last residue. D genes are given only for firm matches. Some rows have no size entry. The others give once, few or many, or a class for an expanded clone.

>few|TRBJ2-3|.|TRBV27
TGTGCCAGCAGTTTATACGGGCCAGGGGCTAGCACAGATACGCAGTATTTT
CASSLYGPGASTDTQYF
>few|TRBJ2-3|.|TRBV4-1
TGCGCCAGCAGCCACCCCACCGGACAGTTCAGCACAGATACGCAGTATTTT
CASSHPTGQFSTDTQYF
>few|TRBJ2-1|.|TRBV6-1
TGTGCCAGCAGCCACAGGGTAAACATCAACAATGAGCAGTTCTTC
CASSHRVNINNEQFF
>few|TRBJ1-2|.|TRBV4-1
TGCGCCAGCAGCCAATTCGGCGGGAGAAACTATGGCTACACCTTC
CASSQFGGRNYGYTF
>.|TRBJ2-3|TRBD1|TRBV6-5
TGTGCCAGCAGTTACTCACGTGCCGGGACAGGGAGGTTAGATACGCAGTATTTT
CASSYSRAGTGRLDTQYF
>many|TRBJ1-5|.|TRBV29-1
TGCAGCGTCAGGGATAATAGCAATCAGCCCCAGCATTTT
CSVRDNSNQPQHF
>few|TRBJ2-3|TRBD1|TRBV4-3
TGCGCCAGCAGCCGCCAGACAGGGGTCTCAGATACGCAGTATTTT
CASSRQTGVSDTQYF
>many|TRBJ1-2|TRBD1|TRBV20-1
TGCAGTGCTAGACGGAGGGGGCGCGTCTATGGCTACACCTTC
CSARRRGRVYGYTF
>.|TRBJ1-2|.|TRBV7-2
TGTGCCAGCAGCTCCCGGTGGGATGGCTACACCTTC
CASSSRWDGYTF
>.|TRBJ1-2|.|TRBV25-1
TGTGCCAGCGCCGCTGTGGGACTCTATGGCTACACCTTC
CASAAVGLYGYTF
>few|TRBJ2-1|.|TRBV24-1
TGTGCCACCAGTGATCGGGCGGACGATGGAGCCTTTTTC
CATSDRADDGAFF
>.|TRBJ2-3|.|TRBV7-9
TGTGCCAGCAGCTTATTCTTGGGTAGAGAGTCTACGCAGTATTTT
CASSLFLGRESTQYF
>.|TRBJ2-7|.|TRBV3-1
TGTGCCAGCAGCCAAGTCCGCGGCAACGAGCAGTACTTC
CASSQVRGNEQYF
>few|TRBJ1-1|.|TRBV6-1
TGTGCCAGCACCCCGGGGTTTCTTAACACTGAAGCTTTCTTT
CASTPGFLNTEAFF
>.|TRBJ2-7|TRBD2|TRBV11-1
TGTGCCAGCAGCTATTCTAGCGGGAGCTCCTACGAGCAGTACTTC
CASSYSSGSSYEQYF
>.|TRBJ1-6|.|TRBV30
TGTGCCTGGAGTGTACAGTTTGGGAATTCACCCCTCCACTTT
CAWSVQFGNSPLHF
>.|TRBJ1-1|.|TRBV20-1
TGCAGTGCTAGTCTTGGTGCCGAACCTTTCTTT
CSASLGAEPFF
>.|TRBJ1-1|.|TRBV7-6
TGTGCCAGCAGCTTGACGGAACGCCGCCGGGCTTTCTTT
CASSLTERRRAFF
>.|TRBJ1-2|TRBD1|TRBV11-3
TGTGCCACCAATACAGGGGGTCGTGGCTACACCTTC
CATNTGGRGYTF
>.|TRBJ2-7|TRBD1|TRBV30
TGTGCCTGGACCAGGGACAGGGCCTCCTACGAGCAGTACTTC
CAWTRDRASYEQYF
>few|TRBJ1-1|TRBD1|TRBV7-9
TGTGCCAGCAGCCTACGACAGGGGGCTAAAGACACTGAAGCTTTCTTT
CASSLRQGAKDTEAFF
>.|TRBJ2-1|.|TRBV6-5
TGTGCCAGCAGTTACTTCCAGGGGCGGCGAGAGCAGTTCTTC
CASSYFQGRREQFF
>few|TRBJ2-5|.|TRBV4-1
TGCGCCAGCAGCCCAGGAGGGAGACTACTGTACCAAGAGACCCAGTACTTC
CASSPGGRLLYQETQYF